These 2 T cell receptor beta chains share one sample of origin, sequenced in a study of blood T cells in healthy people across ages. Sample-barcoded 5' priming and a J-beta primer mix drove a second PCR of roughly 6 to 12 cycles. Each CDR3 protein is one row after TCRdb ran MiXCR on the 5' RACE reads. This table has roughly 800,000 distinct CDR3 sequences, roughly 25% appearing once. These data are also associated with another study on T cells of mothers and their children.

Sequencing was performed on blood. All receptors come from a boy between 5 and 17 years old in good health.

Only a few counts were recorded for this clonotype. This rearrangement joins TRBV7-2 to TRBJ2-6, with D hard to call. The V gene's germline CDR1 is SGHTA and CDR2 FQGNSA. V lost 2 bases and J lost 4, with 15 bases in between. The CDR3 loop spans 17 amino acids. The CDR3 DNA is TGTGCCAGCAGCTTAACTTCGGCACCTCTGGGGGCCAACGTCCTGACTTTC. Its translation is CASSLTSAPLGANVLTF.

This clonotype has more than one count but fewer than ten. The CDR3: CSAMGELGTQYF. In nucleotides, the CDR3 is TGCAGTGCTATGGGGGAACTGGGGACCCAGTACTTC. The gene calls are TRBV20-1 and TRBJ2-5; D may match TRBD1 or TRBD2 (5 bases each). CDR1 DFQATT and CDR2 SNEGSKA come from the germline V gene (reference sequence). The CDR3 spans 12 residues. Between the trimmed V and J ends, which lost 4 bases and 7 bases, there was a span of 13 bases.